The 9 T cell receptor beta chains below were found in one sample sequenced in a study of cytomegalovirus exposure and HLA in healthy donors. TCRdb's copy holds only in-frame clones and misses some; the assay was immunoSEQ multiplex PCR. This sample carries about 56,000 clones, approximately 92% of them seen once, and the ten largest clones take 1.1%. The sample consisted of PBMCs. Receptors originate from a man younger than 35 in good health and CMV-seronegative.

This chain connects TRBV9 to TRBJ1-1, with a weak D call TRBD1 (5 bases). The CDR3 runs 14 residues. CDR1 and CDR2 (germline): SGDLS, YYNGEE. The V end lost 4 bases, the J end lost 4 bases, and 14 bases lay between the germline ends. The CDR3 reads CASSTREFVTEAFF. The CDR3 DNA reads as TGTGCCAGCAGCACCAGGGAATTTGTCACTGAAGCTTTCTTT.

The chain is built from TRBV5-4 and TRBJ2-1, with 11 bases aligning to TRBD2. In germline, CDR1 is SGHNT, CDR2 YYREEE (reference sequence). The V segment lost 2 bases and the J segment 2 bases; nucleotides outside the gene matches: 3. This CDR3 has 16 residues. Here the CDR3 reads CASSLGSGGAYNEQFF. As DNA, the CDR3 is TGTGCCAGCAGCTTAGGTAGCGGGGGGGCCTACAATGAGCAGTTCTTC. The entire variable domain, with the rest obtained from reference TRBV5-4 and TRBJ2-1, is as follows: ETGVTQSPTHLIKTRGQQVTLRCSSQSGHNTVSWYQQALGQGPQFIFQYYREEENGRGNFPPRFSGLQFPNYSSELNVNALELDDSALYLCASSLGSGGAYNEQFFGPGTRLTVL.

The CDR3 reads CASSTKSPHRGLSYNEQFF. CDR3 DNA sequence: TGTGCCAGCAGTACAAAGTCACCCCACAGGGGACTCTCCTACAATGAGCAGTTCTTC. V usage is TRBV27 and J usage is TRBJ2-1; TRBD1 might be the D (7 bases). This CDR3 has 19 residues. Deletions cut 5 bases from V and 0 bases from J, with 23 bases between. Germline V gene lookup returns CDR1 MNHEY and CDR2 SMNVEV (reference sequence).

CDR3 protein: CASSQDLGGPPTDTQYF. The CDR3 DNA sequence: TGCGCCAGCAGCCAAGATCTAGGCGGGCCCCCCACAGATACGCAGTATTTT. The rearrangement joins TRBV4-3 to TRBJ2-3, with a possible D match to TRBD2 (5 bases). The CDR3 runs 17 residues. With 0 bases removed from V and 2 bases from J, the gap between germline ends came to 15 bases. Looked up from germline, CDR1 is LGHNA and CDR2 is YSLEER.

V is TRBV5-5 and J is TRBJ1-2, with D hard to call. The germline V gene encodes CDR1 SGHKS and CDR2 YYEKEE (reference sequence). The ends were cut back, 6 bases at V and 6 bases at J, with 15 bases in the middle. This CDR3 contains 13 residues. For the CDR3, the DNA is TGTGCCAGCAACTCGGCGGGGTTCGATGGCTACACCTTC. Its protein product is CASNSAGFDGYTF. Looking up the rest from reference TRBV5-5 and TRBJ1-2 gives the full variable domain: DAGVTQSPTHLIKTRGQQVTLRCSPISGHKSVSWYQQVLGQGPQFIFQYYEKEERGRGNFPDRFSARQFPNYSSELNVNALLLGDSALYLCASNSAGFDGYTFGSGTRLTVV.

V is TRBV6-1 and J is TRBJ1-5, with 9 bases fitting TRBD1. The CDR3 is made up of 14 amino acids. V shed 5 bases and J 5 bases; nucleotides not matched to a gene: 4. The germline V gene has CDR1 MNHNS and CDR2 SASEGT. Here the CDR3 DNA reads TGTGCCAGCAGTCCAGGACAGGGGTATCAGCCCCAGCATTTT. This translates into CASSPGQGYQPQHF.

The chain employs TRBV28 and TRBJ2-1, with TRBD2 matching over 12 bases. V gave up 3 bases and J gave up 0 bases; unmatched junction bases: 3. Per the germline V gene, CDR1 is MDHEN and CDR2 is SYDVKM. The CDR3 covers 17 residues. The CDR3 loop reads CASSFLAGGGSYNEQFF. The CDR3 coding sequence is TGTGCCAGCAGTTTCCTAGCGGGGGGGGGCTCCTACAATGAGCAGTTCTTC.

The chain joins TRBV11-2 to TRBJ1-1; the D is unclear. Trimming took 1 base from V and 11 from J, leaving 8 bases between them. Germline CDR1 reads SGHAT; CDR2 reads FQNNGV. The CDR3 is made up of 11 amino acids. The CDR3 DNA is TGTGCCAGCAGCTTAGGTGCGGCGGCTTTCTTT. Its translation is CASSLGAAAFF.

This clone was counted a single time. V is TRBV6-6 and J is TRBJ1-5; no firm D call. The CDR3 is made up of 12 amino acids. Germline V gene data show CDR1 as MNHNY and CDR2 as SVGAGI (reference sequence). V gave up 7 bases and J gave up 6 bases, with 10 bases separating them. In nucleotides, the CDR3 is TGTGCCAGCAATCCCTCGGGTCAGCCCCAGCATTTT. As protein: CASNPSGQPQHF.